This entry lists 5 T cell receptor beta chains sequenced from one sample in a study of T cell repertoires in cytomegalovirus infection. TCRdb used MiXCR to reprocess the reads, holding one entry per CDR3 protein. The sample lists over 450,000 distinct CDR3 sequences, about 11% occurring once. Input material: PBMCs. The receptors come from a human donor in good health (CMV status not recorded). Some clones in this sample may be carry-over from other donors' samples.

On this clonotype: An end of the junction does not agree with germline; a read error may underlie this. The chain carries TRBV7-3 and TRBJ2-5, with 9 positions matching TRBD2. The CDR3 loop spans 14 amino acids. Germline-derived CDR1 and CDR2 are SGHTA and FQGTGA. The CDR3 region is CAGSFSGGKETQYF. The CDR3 DNA is TGTGCCGGCAGCTTCAGCGGGGGGAAAGAGACCCAGTACTTC.

This clonotype was observed many times. The rearrangement links TRBV7-2 to TRBJ2-2; no definite D call. Germline CDR1 is SGHTA and CDR2 is FQGNSA. The CDR3 extends over 15 amino acids. The V end lost 2 bases, the J end lost 7 bases, and 14 bases lay between the germline ends. In nucleotides, the CDR3 is TGTGCCAGCAGCTTACTCGCTGTCGGCGTCGGGGAGCTGTTTTTT. Its translation is CASSLLAVGVGELFF.

Many counts were recorded for this clonotype. The chain is built from TRBV5-6 and TRBJ1-1, with TRBD1 identical over 8 bases. J was trimmed by 0 bases and V by 0 bases; bases with no gene match: 4. The CDR3 sequence is 16 residues long. The V gene's germline CDR1 is SGHDT and CDR2 YYEEEE. The CDR3 here is CASSLVWDRMNTEAFF. CDR3 DNA: TGTGCCAGCAGCTTGGTATGGGACAGGATGAACACTGAAGCTTTCTTT.

The V gene is TRBV20-1, the J gene TRBJ2-1, with 7 bases that match TRBD2. Germline CDR1 DFQATT, CDR2 SNEGSKA (reference sequence). The CDR3 spans 15 residues. Trimming cost V 6 bases and J 4 bases; bases outside gene matches: 12. The CDR3 is CSATHLAEGYNEQFF. The CDR3 DNA sequence: TGCAGTGCCACCCATCTAGCGGAGGGTTACAATGAGCAGTTCTTC.

V usage is TRBV11-2 and J usage is TRBJ2-1; D is possibly TRBD2 (6 bases). The CDR3 spans 15 residues. Trimming removed 0 bases from V and 6 bases from J, with 12 bases in between. The germline CDR1 and CDR2 sequences are SGHAT and FQNNGV. The CDR3: CASSLDTTRVNEQFF. The CDR3 DNA reads as TGTGCCAGCAGCTTAGATACGACTAGAGTCAATGAGCAGTTCTTC.